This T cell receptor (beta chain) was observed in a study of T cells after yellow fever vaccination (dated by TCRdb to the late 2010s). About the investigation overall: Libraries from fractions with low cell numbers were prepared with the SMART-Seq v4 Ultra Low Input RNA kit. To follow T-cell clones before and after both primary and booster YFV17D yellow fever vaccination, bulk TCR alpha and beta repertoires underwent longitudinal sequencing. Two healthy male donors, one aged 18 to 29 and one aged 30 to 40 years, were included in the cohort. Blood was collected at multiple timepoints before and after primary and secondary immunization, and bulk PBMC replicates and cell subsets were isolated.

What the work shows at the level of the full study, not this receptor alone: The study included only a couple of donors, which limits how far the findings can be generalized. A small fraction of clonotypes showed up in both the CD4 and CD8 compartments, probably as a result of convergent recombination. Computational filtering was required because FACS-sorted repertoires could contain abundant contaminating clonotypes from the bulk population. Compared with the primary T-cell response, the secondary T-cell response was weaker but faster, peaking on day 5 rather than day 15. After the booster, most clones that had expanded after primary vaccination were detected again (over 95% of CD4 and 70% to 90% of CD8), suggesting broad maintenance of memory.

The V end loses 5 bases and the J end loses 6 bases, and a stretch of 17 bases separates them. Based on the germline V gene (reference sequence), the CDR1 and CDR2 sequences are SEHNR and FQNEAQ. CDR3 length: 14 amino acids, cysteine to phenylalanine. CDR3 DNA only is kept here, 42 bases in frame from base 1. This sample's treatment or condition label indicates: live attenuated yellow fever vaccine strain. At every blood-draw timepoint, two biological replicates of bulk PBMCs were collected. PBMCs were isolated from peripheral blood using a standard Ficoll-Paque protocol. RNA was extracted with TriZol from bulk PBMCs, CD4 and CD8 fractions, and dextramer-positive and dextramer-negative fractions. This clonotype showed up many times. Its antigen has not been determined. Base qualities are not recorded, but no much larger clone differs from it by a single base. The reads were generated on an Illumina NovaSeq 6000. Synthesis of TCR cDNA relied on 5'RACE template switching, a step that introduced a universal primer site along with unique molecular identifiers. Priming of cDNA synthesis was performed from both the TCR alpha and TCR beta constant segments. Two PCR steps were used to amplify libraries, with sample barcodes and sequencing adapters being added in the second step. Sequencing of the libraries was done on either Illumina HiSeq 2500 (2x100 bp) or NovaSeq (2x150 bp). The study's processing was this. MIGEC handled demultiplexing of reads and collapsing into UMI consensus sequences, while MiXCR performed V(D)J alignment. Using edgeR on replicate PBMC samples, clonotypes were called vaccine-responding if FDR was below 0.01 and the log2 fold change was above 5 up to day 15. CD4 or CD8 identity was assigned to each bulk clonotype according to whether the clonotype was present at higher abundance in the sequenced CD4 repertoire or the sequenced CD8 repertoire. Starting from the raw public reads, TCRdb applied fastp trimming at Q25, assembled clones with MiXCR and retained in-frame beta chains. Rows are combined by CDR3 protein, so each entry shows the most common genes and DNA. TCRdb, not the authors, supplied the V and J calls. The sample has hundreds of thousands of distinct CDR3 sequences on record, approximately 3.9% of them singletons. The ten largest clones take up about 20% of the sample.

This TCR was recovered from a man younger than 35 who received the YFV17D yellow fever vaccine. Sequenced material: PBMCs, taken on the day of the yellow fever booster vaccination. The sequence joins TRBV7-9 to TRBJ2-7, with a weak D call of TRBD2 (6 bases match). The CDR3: CASSLPNRGFEQYF. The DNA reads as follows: TGTGCCAGCAGCCTACCGAACCGGGGGTTCGAGCAGTACTTC.